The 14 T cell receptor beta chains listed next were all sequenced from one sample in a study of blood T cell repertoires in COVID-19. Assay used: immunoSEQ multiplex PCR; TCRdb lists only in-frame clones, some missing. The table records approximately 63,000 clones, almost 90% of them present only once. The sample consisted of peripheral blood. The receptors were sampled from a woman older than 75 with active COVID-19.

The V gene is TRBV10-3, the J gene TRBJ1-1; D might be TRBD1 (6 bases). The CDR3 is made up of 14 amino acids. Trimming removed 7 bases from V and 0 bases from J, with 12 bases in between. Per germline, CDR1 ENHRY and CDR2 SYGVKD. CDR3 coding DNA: TGTGCCATCACCCAAGGACAGATGAACACTGAAGCTTTCTTT. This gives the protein CAITQGQMNTEAFF.

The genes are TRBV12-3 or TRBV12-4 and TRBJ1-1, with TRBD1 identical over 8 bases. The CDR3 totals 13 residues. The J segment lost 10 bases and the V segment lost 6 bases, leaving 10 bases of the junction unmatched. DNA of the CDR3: TGTGCCAGCAGCTACCCGGGACAGGATCGAGCTTTCTTT. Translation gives CASSYPGQDRAFF.

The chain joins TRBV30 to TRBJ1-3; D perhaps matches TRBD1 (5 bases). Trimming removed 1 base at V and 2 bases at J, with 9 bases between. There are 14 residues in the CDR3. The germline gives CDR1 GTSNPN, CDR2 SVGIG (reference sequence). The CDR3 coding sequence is TGTGCCTGGAGTGCAGGGCCTCCTGGAAACACCATATATTTT. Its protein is CAWSAGPPGNTIYF.

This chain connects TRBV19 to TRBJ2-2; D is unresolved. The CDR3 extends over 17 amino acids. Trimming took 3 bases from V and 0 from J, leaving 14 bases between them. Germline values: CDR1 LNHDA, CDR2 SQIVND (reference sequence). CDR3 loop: CASSIPLLVANTGELFF. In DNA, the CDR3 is TGTGCCAGTAGTATTCCCCTACTTGTAGCGAACACCGGGGAGCTGTTTTTT.

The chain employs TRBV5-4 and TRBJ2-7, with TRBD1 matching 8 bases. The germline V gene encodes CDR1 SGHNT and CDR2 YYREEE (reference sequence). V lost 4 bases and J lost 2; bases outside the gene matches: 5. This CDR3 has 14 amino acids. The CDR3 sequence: CASSRTGITYEQYF. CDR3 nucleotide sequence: TGTGCCAGCAGCCGGACAGGGATAACCTACGAGCAGTACTTC.

CDR3 sequence (DNA): TGTGCCAGCAGTTTAGACGGGTTTTACAGGGATTCACCCCTCCACTTT. Amino acids: CASSLDGFYRDSPLHF. The chain links TRBV28 to TRBJ1-6; weak D call: TRBD1 (6 bases). CDR1 is MDHEN and CDR2 is SYDVKM in the germline V gene. The CDR3 has 16 residues. V was clipped by 2 bases and J by 8 bases, with 16 bases between them.

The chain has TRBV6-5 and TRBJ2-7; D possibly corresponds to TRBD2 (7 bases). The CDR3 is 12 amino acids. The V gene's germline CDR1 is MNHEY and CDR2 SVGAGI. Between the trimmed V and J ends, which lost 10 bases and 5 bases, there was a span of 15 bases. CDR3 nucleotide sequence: TGTGCCACGGGGGGCTGGGGGAACGAGCAGTACTTC. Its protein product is CATGGWGNEQYF.

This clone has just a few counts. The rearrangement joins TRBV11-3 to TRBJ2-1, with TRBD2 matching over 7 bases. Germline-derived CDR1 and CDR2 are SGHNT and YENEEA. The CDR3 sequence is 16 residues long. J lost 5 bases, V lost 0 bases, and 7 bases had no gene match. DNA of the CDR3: TGTGCCAGCAGCTTAGATGGGAGGGGTGGAGACAATGAGCAGTTCTTC. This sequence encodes CASSLDGRGGDNEQFF.

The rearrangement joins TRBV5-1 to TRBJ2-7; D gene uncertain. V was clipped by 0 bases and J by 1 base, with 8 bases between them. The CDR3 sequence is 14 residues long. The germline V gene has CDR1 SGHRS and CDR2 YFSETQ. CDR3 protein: CASSLAGDSYEQYF. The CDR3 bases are TGCGCCAGCAGCTTGGCCGGTGATTCCTACGAGCAGTACTTC. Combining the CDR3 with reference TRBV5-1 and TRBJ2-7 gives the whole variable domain KAGVTQTPRYLIKTRGQQVTLSCSPISGHRSVSWYQQTPGQGLQFLFEYFSETQRNKGNFPGRFSGRQFSNSRSEMNVSTLELGDSALYLCASSLAGDSYEQYFGPGTRLTVT.

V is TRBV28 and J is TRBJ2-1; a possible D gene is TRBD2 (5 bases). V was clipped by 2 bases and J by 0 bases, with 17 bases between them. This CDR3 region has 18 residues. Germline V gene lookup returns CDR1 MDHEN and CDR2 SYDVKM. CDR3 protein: CASSLILRGPSSYNEQFF. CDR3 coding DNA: TGTGCCAGCAGTTTAATCCTTCGAGGGCCGAGCTCCTACAATGAGCAGTTCTTC.

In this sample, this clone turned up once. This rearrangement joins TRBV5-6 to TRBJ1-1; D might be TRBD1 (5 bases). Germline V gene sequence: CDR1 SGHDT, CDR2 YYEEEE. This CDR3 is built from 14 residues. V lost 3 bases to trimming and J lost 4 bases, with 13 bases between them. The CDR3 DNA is TGTGCCAGCAGCTCTCCAGGCGGGGGCACTGAAGCTTTCTTT. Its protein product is CASSSPGGGTEAFF.

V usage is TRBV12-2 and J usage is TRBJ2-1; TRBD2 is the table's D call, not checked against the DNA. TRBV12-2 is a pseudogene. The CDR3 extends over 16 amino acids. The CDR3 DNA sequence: TGTGCAAGTCGCTTAGGTAGCGGGGTACCGGGGTATGAGCAGTTCTTC. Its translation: CASRLGSGVPGYEQFF.

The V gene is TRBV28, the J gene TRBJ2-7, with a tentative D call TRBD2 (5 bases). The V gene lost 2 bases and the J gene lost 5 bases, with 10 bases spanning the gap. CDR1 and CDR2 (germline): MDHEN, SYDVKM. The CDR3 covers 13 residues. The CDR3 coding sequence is TGTGCCAGCAGTTTAACGGGGATTCACGAGCAGTACTTC. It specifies CASSLTGIHEQYF. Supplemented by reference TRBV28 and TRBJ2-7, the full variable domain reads DVKVTQSSRYLVKRTGEKVFLECVQDMDHENMFWYRQDPGLGLRLIYFSYDVKMKEKGDIPEGYSVSREKKERFSLILESASTNQTSMYLCASSLTGIHEQYFGPGTRLTVT.

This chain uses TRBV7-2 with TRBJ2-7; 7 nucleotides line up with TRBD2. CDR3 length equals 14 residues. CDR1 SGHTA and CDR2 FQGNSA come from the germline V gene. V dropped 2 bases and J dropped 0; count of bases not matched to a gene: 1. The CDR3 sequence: CASSLPGGSYEQYF. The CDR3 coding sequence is TGTGCCAGCAGCTTACCGGGGGGCTCCTACGAGCAGTACTTC.